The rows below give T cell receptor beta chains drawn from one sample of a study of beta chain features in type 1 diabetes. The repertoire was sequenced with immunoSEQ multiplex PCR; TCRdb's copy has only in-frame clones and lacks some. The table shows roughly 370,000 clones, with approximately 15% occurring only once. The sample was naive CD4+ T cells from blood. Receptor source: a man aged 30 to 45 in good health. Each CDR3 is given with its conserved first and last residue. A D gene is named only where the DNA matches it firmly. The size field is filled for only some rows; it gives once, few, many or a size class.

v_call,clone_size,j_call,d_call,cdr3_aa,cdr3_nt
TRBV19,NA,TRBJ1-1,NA,CASIPGPMNTEAFF,TGTGCCAGTATCCCGGGACCCATGAACACTGAAGCTTTCTTT
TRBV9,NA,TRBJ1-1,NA,CASSVLGGTEAFF,TGTGCCAGCAGCGTTTTAGGGGGCACTGAAGCTTTCTTT
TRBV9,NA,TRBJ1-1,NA,CASSVGEAFF,TGTGCCAGCAGCGTAGGTGAAGCTTTCTTT
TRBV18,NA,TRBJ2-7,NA,CASSPSAFSSYEQYF,TGTGCCAGCTCACCTTCGGCCTTTAGCTCCTACGAGCAGTACTTC
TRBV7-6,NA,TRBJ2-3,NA,CASSPSQGLSDTQYF,TGTGCCAGCAGCCCAAGCCAGGGGTTGTCAGATACGCAGTATTTT
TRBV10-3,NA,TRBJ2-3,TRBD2,CAISESRLALSTDTQYF,TGTGCCATCAGTGAGTCGAGACTAGCGCTAAGCACAGATACGCAGTATTTT
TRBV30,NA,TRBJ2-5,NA,CAYLRGPLGETQYF,TGTGCCTATTTGCGAGGACCCCTCGGGGAGACCCAGTACTTC
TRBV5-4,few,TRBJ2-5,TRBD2,CASSFRLAGAETQYF,TGTGCCAGCAGCTTTCGTCTAGCGGGAGCGGAGACCCAGTACTTC
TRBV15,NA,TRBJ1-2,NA,CATSRDLSSYGYTF,TGTGCCACCAGCAGAGATCTGTCTAGCTATGGCTACACCTTC
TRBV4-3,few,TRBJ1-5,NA,CASSKSRGQPQHF,TGCGCCAGCAGTAAGTCCAGGGGACAGCCCCAGCATTTT
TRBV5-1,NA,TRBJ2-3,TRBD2,CASSVTSGGRTDTQYF,TGCGCCAGCAGCGTGACTAGCGGGGGGCGCACAGATACGCAGTATTTT
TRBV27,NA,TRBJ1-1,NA,CASGDGEAFF,TGTGCCAGCGGAGACGGTGAAGCTTTCTTT
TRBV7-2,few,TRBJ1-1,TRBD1,CASSLDRGEAFF,TGTGCCAGCAGCCTCGACAGGGGTGAAGCTTTCTTT
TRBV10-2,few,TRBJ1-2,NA,CASSGRLNYGYTF,TGCGCCAGCAGTGGAAGGTTGAACTATGGCTACACCTTC
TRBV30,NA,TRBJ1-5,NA,CAWARQGNQPQHF,TGTGCCTGGGCCAGACAGGGCAATCAGCCCCAGCATTTT
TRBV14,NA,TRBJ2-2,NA,CASSQGQDTGELFF,TGTGCCAGCAGCCAGGGACAAGACACCGGGGAGCTGTTTTTT
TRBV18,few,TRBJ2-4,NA,CASSPAGRDKNIQYF,TGTGCCAGCTCACCAGCCGGCAGGGACAAAAACATTCAGTACTTC
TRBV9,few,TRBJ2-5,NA,CASSEGIGGAQETQYF,TGTGCCAGCAGCGAGGGGATTGGCGGGGCCCAAGAGACCCAGTACTTC
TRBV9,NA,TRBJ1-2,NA,CASSPRDDYGYTF,TGTGCCAGCAGCCCCCGAGACGACTATGGCTACACCTTC
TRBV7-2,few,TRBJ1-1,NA,CASSLGVEAFF,TGTGCCAGCAGCTTAGGGGTTGAAGCTTTCTTT
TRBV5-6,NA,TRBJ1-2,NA,CASSLSTGGYTF,TGTGCCAGCAGCTTGAGTACGGGTGGCTACACCTTC
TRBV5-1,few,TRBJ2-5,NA,CASRFGISSYDSTETQYF,TGCGCCAGCAGGTTTGGGATATCCTCTTATGACTCTACGGAGACCCAGTACTTC
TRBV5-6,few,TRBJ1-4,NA,CASSLGPHNEKLFF,TGTGCCAGCAGCCTGGGGCCTCATAATGAAAAACTGTTTTTT
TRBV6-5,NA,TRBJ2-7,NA,CASRLRGGIRDEQYF,TGTGCCAGCAGACTGAGGGGGGGGATCAGAGACGAGCAGTACTTC
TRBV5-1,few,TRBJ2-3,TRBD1,CASSTGTGPTDTQYF,TGCGCCAGCAGCACCGGGACAGGGCCCACAGATACGCAGTATTTT
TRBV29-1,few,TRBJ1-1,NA,CSVRRGAVDTEAFF,TGCAGCGTTCGGCGGGGGGCCGTGGACACTGAAGCTTTCTTT
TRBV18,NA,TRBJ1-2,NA,CASSPPFGDGYTF,TGTGCCAGCTCACCACCATTCGGGGACGGCTACACCTTC
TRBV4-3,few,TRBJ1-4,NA,CASSQDPTGANEKLFF,TGCGCCAGCAGCCAAGACCCCACGGGGGCTAATGAAAAACTGTTTTTT
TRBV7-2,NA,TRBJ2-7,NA,CASSPEVNYEQYF,TGTGCCAGCAGCCCAGAGGTCAACTACGAGCAGTACTTC